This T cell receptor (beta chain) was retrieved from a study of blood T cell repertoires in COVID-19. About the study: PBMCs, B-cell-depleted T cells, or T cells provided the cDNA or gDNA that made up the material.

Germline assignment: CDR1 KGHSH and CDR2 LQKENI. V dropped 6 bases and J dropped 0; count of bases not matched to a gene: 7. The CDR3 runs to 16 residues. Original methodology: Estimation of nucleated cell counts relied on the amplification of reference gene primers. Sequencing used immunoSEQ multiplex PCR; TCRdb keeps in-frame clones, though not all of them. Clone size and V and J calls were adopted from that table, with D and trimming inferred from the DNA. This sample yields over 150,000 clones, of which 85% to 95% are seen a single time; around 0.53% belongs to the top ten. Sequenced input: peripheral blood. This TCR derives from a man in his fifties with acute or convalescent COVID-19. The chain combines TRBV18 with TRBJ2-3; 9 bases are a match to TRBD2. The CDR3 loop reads CASSDLAGTSTDTQYF. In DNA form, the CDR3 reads TGTGCCAGCTCCGACCTAGCGGGGACAAGCACAGATACGCAGTATTTT.